Listed below are T cell receptor beta chains from one sample, sequenced in a study of blood T cell repertoires in COVID-19. Clones were sequenced by immunoSEQ multiplex PCR, and TCRdb holds only the in-frame ones, with some missing. The sample includes 150,000 to 200,000 clones, roughly nine tenths of them seen just once. The sample consisted of peripheral blood. Receptors originate from a man aged 70-80 years with active or convalescent COVID-19. Each CDR3 is given with its conserved first and last residue. The D gene is left open where the match is weak. Not all rows give a size; the values are once, few, many and, for expanded clones, a class.

d_call,j_call,clone_size,v_call,cdr3_aa,cdr3_nt
-,TRBJ2-3,few,TRBV19,CASSIGIDTDTQYF,TGTGCCAGTAGTATCGGGATTGACACAGATACGCAGTATTTT
-,TRBJ1-2,-,TRBV4-3,CASSPRTGNYGYTF,TGCGCCAGCAGCCCTCGAACAGGCAACTATGGCTACACCTTC
-,TRBJ2-7,-,TRBV24-1,CATSDDRDTEQYF,TGTGCCACCAGTGATGACCGGGACACCGAGCAGTACTTC
-,TRBJ2-7,-,TRBV6-6,CASSYQQGAYEQYF,TGTGCCAGCAGTTACCAACAGGGTGCTTACGAGCAGTACTTC
TRBD2,TRBJ2-7,-,TRBV10-3,CATHAGGGDYEQYF,TGTGCCACACATGCCGGCGGGGGGGATTACGAGCAGTACTTC
-,TRBJ1-5,-,TRBV5-5,CASSWGVGTNQPQHF,TGTGCCAGCAGCTGGGGGGTAGGGACCAATCAGCCCCAGCATTTT
TRBD2,TRBJ2-7,-,TRBV7-8,CASSSSLAGSYEQYF,TGTGCCAGCAGCTCAAGTTTAGCGGGAAGCTACGAGCAGTACTTC
TRBD2,TRBJ2-1,few,TRBV18,CASSPGTSGKQFF,TGTGCCAGCTCACCAGGGACTAGCGGAAAGCAGTTCTTC
TRBD2,TRBJ2-1,-,TRBV6-1,CASSESLAGAYNEQFF,TGTGCCAGCAGTGAATCCCTAGCGGGGGCGTACAATGAGCAGTTCTTC
-,TRBJ2-5,-,TRBV12-3/TRBV12-4,CASSSRVETQYF,TGTGCCAGCAGTTCCCGGGTCGAGACCCAGTACTTC
TRBD2,TRBJ2-3,-,TRBV7-2,CASSLVGREGTDTQYF,TGTGCCAGCAGCTTAGTGGGGCGGGAGGGCACAGATACGCAGTATTTT
TRBD2,TRBJ2-7,once,TRBV27,CASSFAGGSYEQYF,TGTGCCAGCAGTTTTGCGGGAGGGTCCTACGAGCAGTACTTC
TRBD1,TRBJ2-1,-,TRBV11-2,CASVWTGAYNEQFF,TGTGCCAGTGTATGGACAGGTGCCTACAATGAGCAGTTCTTC
-,TRBJ1-1,-,TRBV18,CASSPTGSMNTEAFF,TGTGCCAGCTCACCAACAGGTTCCATGAACACTGAAGCTTTCTTT
-,TRBJ2-7,-,TRBV30,CAWSVAGFGEQYF,TGTGCCTGGAGTGTTGCCGGGTTCGGCGAGCAGTACTTC
TRBD1,TRBJ1-1,-,TRBV28,CASRDRVDTEAFF,TGTGCCAGCAGGGACAGGGTAGACACTGAAGCTTTCTTT
-,TRBJ2-7,-,TRBV9,CASSVEVRDNEQYF,TGTGCCAGCAGCGTAGAGGTCAGGGATAACGAGCAGTACTTC
-,TRBJ1-5,once,TRBV5-5,CASSLMGAPGQPQHF,TGTGCCAGCAGCTTGATGGGGGCGCCGGGTCAGCCCCAGCATTTT
-,TRBJ2-2,-,TRBV7-2,CASSPHDRLVPGELFF,TGTGCCAGCAGCCCCCACGATCGACTAGTACCCGGGGAGCTGTTTTTT
-,TRBJ2-2,-,TRBV7-2,CASSLAFGVGNTGELFF,TGTGCCAGCAGCTTAGCGTTTGGTGTCGGGAACACCGGGGAGCTGTTTTTT
TRBD2,TRBJ2-1,-,TRBV6-2/TRBV6-3,CASSYSPPSGVYNEQFF,TGTGCCAGCAGTTACTCCCCCCCTAGCGGGGTGTACAATGAGCAGTTCTTC
-,TRBJ2-5,many,TRBV7-9,CASSLAGTLQETQYF,TGTGCCAGCAGCTTAGCGGGGACTCTCCAAGAGACCCAGTACTTC
-,TRBJ2-7,-,TRBV29-1,CSPEPGWRRRSYEQYF,TGCAGCCCCGAACCCGGCTGGCGGAGGCGCTCCTACGAGCAGTACTTC
TRBD1,TRBJ2-7,-,TRBV24-1,CATSGRQGMGYEQYF,TGTGCCACCAGTGGCCGACAGGGGATGGGCTACGAGCAGTACTTC
TRBD1,TRBJ2-6,-,TRBV12-5,CASGLDRGGANVLTF,TGTGCTAGTGGCCTCGACAGGGGTGGGGCCAACGTCCTGACTTTC
-,TRBJ1-2,-,TRBV28,CASRGSDRGYTF,TGTGCCAGCAGGGGCTCCGACCGCGGCTACACCTTC
TRBD1,TRBJ2-5,once,TRBV5-1,CASSLGQSQETQYF,TGCGCCAGCAGCCTGGGACAGTCGCAAGAGACCCAGTACTTC
TRBD1,TRBJ2-5,-,TRBV5-4,CASSQGFRETQYF,TGTGCCAGTTCACAGGGGTTTCGAGAGACCCAGTACTTC
-,TRBJ1-6,-,TRBV6-5,CASTPRSGVNSPLHF,TGTGCCAGCACCCCCCGATCGGGGGTAAATTCACCCCTCCACTTT
TRBD1,TRBJ1-2,-,TRBV2,CASSDRTGGNYGYTF,TGTGCCAGCAGTGACAGGACAGGGGGTAACTATGGCTACACCTTC
TRBD1,TRBJ2-2,-,TRBV5-1,CASSIIRGLVGELFF,TGCGCCAGCAGCATAATCAGGGGGCTTGTCGGGGAGCTGTTTTTT
-,TRBJ2-7,-,TRBV7-9,CASIRDTTYEQYF,TGTGCCAGCATCCGGGACACTACCTACGAGCAGTACTTC
-,TRBJ1-1,-,TRBV7-2,CASSLSVNTEAFF,TGTGCCAGCAGCTTATCAGTGAACACTGAAGCTTTCTTT
-,TRBJ2-1,-,TRBV19,CASSMISQGDNEQFF,TGTGCCAGTAGTATGATTTCGCAGGGTGACAATGAGCAGTTCTTC
-,TRBJ1-1,-,TRBV28,CASTRTARPDTEAFF,TGTGCCAGCACTAGGACAGCCCGACCGGACACTGAAGCTTTCTTT
-,TRBJ2-5,once,TRBV9,CASSVAGLETQYF,TGTGCCAGCAGCGTAGCGGGGTTAGAGACCCAGTACTTC